The 24 T cell receptor beta chains in this list originate from one sample, sequenced in a study of T-cell memory formation after mild COVID-19. TCRdb called the 5' RACE reads again in MiXCR, with one record for every CDR3 protein. Of fewer than 200,000 distinct CDR3 sequences listed, around a fifth are singletons. The sequenced sample consisted of PBMCs or a T cell subset sorted from them (not recorded which). The receptors come from an adult woman who had mild COVID-19 (a few samples of this study predate the infection). Cell type and time point are not known.

The CDR3 spells CASSVYGSPGNTIYF. CDR3 nucleotide sequence: TGTGCCAGCAGCGTCTACGGGAGTCCTGGAAACACCATATATTTT. This chain joins TRBV9 and TRBJ1-3; no clear D gene. The CDR3 sequence is 15 residues long. CDR1 and CDR2 from the germline V gene are SGDLS and YYNGEE. V was shortened by 2 bases and J by 2 bases, with 11 bases between the two germline ends.

This sequence joins TRBV7-3 and TRBJ2-3; D assignment may be TRBD1 or TRBD2 (6 bases each). The CDR3 has 15 amino acids. V was trimmed by 1 base and J by 3 bases, leaving 11 bases between them. CDR1 is SGHTA and CDR2 is FQGTGA in the germline V gene. The CDR3 DNA reads as TGTGCCAGCAGCTTAATCGGGGGCGGGACAGATACGCAGTATTTT. Protein: CASSLIGGGTDTQYF.

The genes are TRBV7-9 and TRBJ2-7; 8 bases align to TRBD1. This CDR3 spans 13 amino acids. V trimming: 7 bases; J trimming: 2 bases; junction bases outside the gene matches: 4. Germline loops: CDR1 SEHNR, CDR2 FQNEAQ (reference sequence). The CDR3, as DNA: TGTGCCAGCAATCAGGGGGCGGCCTACGAGCAGTACTTC. Its translation is CASNQGAAYEQYF.

This clonotype has only a few counts. V is TRBV2 and J is TRBJ1-4, with TRBD1 matching 10 bases. This CDR3 contains 12 residues. Germline V gene sequence: CDR1 SNHLY, CDR2 FYNNEI. V trimming: 5 bases; J trimming: 15 bases; junction bases outside the gene matches: 6. CDR3 in amino acids: CASSRGTGDMFF. CDR3 coding DNA: TGTGCCAGCAGTCGCGGGACAGGGGATATGTTTTTT.

This clonotype was observed a handful of times. The chain uses TRBV20-1 and TRBJ2-3; 10 bases agree with TRBD2. With V trimmed by 3 bases and J by 2 bases, 8 bases remained unmatched. CDR3 length: 16 amino acids. Germline CDR1 reads DFQATT; CDR2 reads SNEGSKA (reference sequence). This chain's CDR3 is CSASETSGRLTDTQYF. In nucleotides, the CDR3 is TGCAGTGCTAGTGAGACTAGCGGGCGGCTCACAGATACGCAGTATTTT.

This clonotype was seen more than once but under ten times. The J gene is TRBJ2-3, the V gene TRBV12-3 or TRBV12-4; 15 nucleotides align to TRBD2. The CDR3 consists of 17 residues. V lost 10 bases and J lost 2; bases outside the gene matches: 10. CDR3 residues: CATSGTSGGIYTDTQYF. The CDR3 region has the DNA TGTGCCACGTCCGGGACTAGCGGGGGGATATACACAGATACGCAGTATTTT.

This clonotype turned up a few times. V is TRBV27 and J is TRBJ2-2; TRBD2 is a possible D gene (6 bases). The CDR3 has 13 residues. V dropped 8 bases and J dropped 6 bases, with 13 bases sitting between them. Germline assignment: CDR1 MNHEY and CDR2 SMNVEV (reference sequence). Here the CDR3 DNA reads TGTGCCAGCTTCTGGAGGGCATCCGGGGAGCTGTTTTTT. Translated, it gives CASFWRASGELFF.

This chain connects TRBV10-3 to TRBJ2-1; 8 nucleotides agree with TRBD2. Per germline, CDR1 ENHRY and CDR2 SYGVKD. V lost 0 bases, J lost 4 bases, and 5 bases stayed unmatched. The CDR3 consists of 16 residues. CDR3 sequence (DNA): TGTGCCATCAGTGAGTCGGAAGCGGGGGTTTACAATGAGCAGTTCTTC. Its translation: CAISESEAGVYNEQFF.

This clonotype was recorded a few times. V usage is TRBV19 and J usage is TRBJ2-1; no firm D call. Deletions cut 3 bases from V and 10 bases from J, with 7 bases between. The CDR3 length is 11 residues. CDR1 LNHDA and CDR2 SQIVND come from the germline V gene (reference sequence). The CDR3 loop reads CASSIGREQFF. DNA of the CDR3: TGTGCCAGTAGTATTGGGCGGGAGCAGTTCTTC. The entire variable domain, with the rest obtained from reference TRBV19 and TRBJ2-1, is as follows: DGGITQSPKYLFRKEGQNVTLSCEQNLNHDAMYWYRQDPGQGLRLIYYSQIVNDFQKGDIAEGYSVSREKKESFPLTVTSAQKNPTAFYLCASSIGREQFFGPGTRLTVL.

The chain carries TRBV30 and TRBJ1-2, with D possibly TRBD1 on 6 matching bases. The V end was cut by 1 base, the J end by 8 bases, with 17 bases between. CDR1 is GTSNPN and CDR2 is SVGIG in the germline V gene (reference sequence). The CDR3 has 14 amino acids. CDR3 region: CAWSDPAGVDGYTF. The CDR3 region has the DNA TGTGCCTGGAGTGACCCGGCAGGGGTTGACGGCTACACCTTC.

The sample holds a few counts of this clonotype. The gene calls are TRBV29-1 and TRBJ2-1; D possibly uses TRBD1 or TRBD2 (5 bases each). The CDR3 contains 13 residues. V shed 5 bases and J shed 6 bases, with 14 bases lying between them. CDR1 and CDR2 (germline): SQVTM, ANQGSEA. CDR3 residues: CSVLNGAINEQFF. The CDR3 DNA reads TGCAGCGTTCTGAACGGGGCTATCAATGAGCAGTTCTTC.

This clonotype was observed a few times. The chain employs TRBV29-1 and TRBJ2-1; possibly TRBD2 for D (6 bases). CDR1 and CDR2 (germline): SQVTM, ANQGSEA. This CDR3 contains 16 residues. V was shortened by 6 bases and J by 1 base, with 19 bases between the two germline ends. The CDR3, as DNA: TGCAGCGTGGGACCAACCCCAGGGAGGTCCTACAATGAGCAGTTCTTC. Protein sequence: CSVGPTPGRSYNEQFF.

This clonotype was detected once. In DNA form, the CDR3 reads TGTGCCACCAGTTCCCCCTCGGTTGGGGACGGAAACACCATATATTTT. The encoded protein is CATSSPSVGDGNTIYF. The chain employs TRBV24-1 and TRBJ1-3; perhaps TRBD1 as D (5 bases). CDR3 size: 16 residues. The V and J ends lost 6 bases and 4 bases respectively, with 18 bases between them. Germline V CDR1 and CDR2: KGHDR, SFDVKD.

The sample holds one count of this clonotype. V is TRBV4-2 and J is TRBJ2-3; possibly TRBD1 for D (6 bases). This CDR3 comprises 13 residues. The V and J ends lost 3 bases and 3 bases respectively, with 7 bases between them. Germline CDR1 is LGHNA and CDR2 is YNFKEQ. The DNA of the CDR3 is TGTGCCAGCAGCCAGAGGGGGACAGATACGCAGTATTTT. As protein: CASSQRGTDTQYF.

The rearrangement uses TRBV7-6 and TRBJ2-7; D gene uncertain. Trimming took off 1 base at V and 1 base at J, with 11 bases between the two ends. The CDR3 length is 15 residues. Germline V gene data show CDR1 as SGHVS and CDR2 as FNYEAQ. The CDR3 DNA is TGTGCCAGCAGCTTAGGTGACACCCATTCCTACGAGCAGTACTTC. Translated: CASSLGDTHSYEQYF. The full variable domain, its missing parts supplied by reference TRBV7-6 and TRBJ2-7, is GAGVSQSPRYKVTKRGQDVALRCDPISGHVSLYWYRQALGQGPEFLTYFNYEAQQDKSGLPNDRFSAERPEGSISTLTIQRTEQRDSAMYRCASSLGDTHSYEQYFGPGTRLTVT.

The chain combines TRBV7-9 with TRBJ2-7; D is unclear. This CDR3 has 12 residues. The V and J ends lost 6 bases and 4 bases respectively, with 10 bases between them. Germline V gene sequence: CDR1 SEHNR, CDR2 FQNEAQ (reference sequence). CDR3 sequence: CASSQEVYEQYF. The DNA for the CDR3 is TGTGCCAGCAGTCAAGAGGTGTACGAGCAGTACTTC.

This chain links TRBV15 with TRBJ1-2; D perhaps matches TRBD1 (6 bases). CDR3 size: 14 residues. CDR1 and CDR2 (germline): LNHNV, YYDKDF (reference sequence). Trimming stripped 0 bases from V and 4 bases from J, with 9 bases between. CDR3 protein: CATSRDRGVYGYTF. As DNA, the CDR3 is TGTGCCACCAGCAGAGATAGGGGGGTCTATGGCTACACCTTC.

The chain links TRBV7-9 to TRBJ2-3, with unresolved D. The CDR3 extends over 11 amino acids. Germline V gene lookup returns CDR1 SEHNR and CDR2 FQNEAQ (reference sequence). The ends were cut back, 4 bases at V and 6 bases at J, with 5 bases in the middle. The CDR3 bases are TGTGCCAGCAGCTCGAAGGATACGCAGTATTTT. As protein: CASSSKDTQYF. The full variable domain, rest sourced from reference TRBV7-9 and TRBJ2-3, is DTGVSQNPRHKITKRGQNVTFRCDPISEHNRLYWYRQTLGQGPEFLTYFQNEAQLEKSRLLSDRFSAERPKGSFSTLEIQRTEQGDSAMYLCASSSKDTQYFGPGTRLTVL.

This clonotype was observed a handful of times. V usage is TRBV7-9 and J usage is TRBJ2-3; D tentatively reads TRBD1 or TRBD2 (5 bases each). In germline, CDR1 is SEHNR, CDR2 FQNEAQ (reference sequence). CDR3 size: 13 residues. Trimming took off 4 bases at V and 3 bases at J, with 8 bases between the two ends. The CDR3 sequence: CASSSWGTDTQYF. The CDR3 nucleotides read TGTGCCAGCAGCTCCTGGGGGACAGATACGCAGTATTTT.

The V call is TRBV12-3 or TRBV12-4, the J call TRBJ1-5, with D possibly being TRBD1 (6 bases). This CDR3 is built from 15 residues. The V gene lost 0 bases and the J gene lost 2 bases, with 8 bases spanning the gap. CDR3 sequence reads: CASSLADSGNQPQHF. The CDR3 bases are TGTGCCAGCAGTTTAGCGGACAGTGGCAATCAGCCCCAGCATTTT.

In this sample, this clonotype turned up a few times. This rearrangement joins TRBV9 to TRBJ1-2; D is possibly TRBD1 (6 bases). CDR3 length equals 15 residues. Trimming removed 3 bases from V and 8 bases from J, with 20 bases in between. Germline V lookup: CDR1 SGDLS, CDR2 YYNGEE. CDR3 DNA sequence: TGTGCCAGCAGCGGATGGGACACCCCTATAAAGGGCTACACCTTC. Its protein is CASSGWDTPIKGYTF.

The chain carries TRBV4-2 and TRBJ2-7; 8 nucleotides align to TRBD2. This CDR3 comprises 15 residues. Germline-derived CDR1 and CDR2 are LGHNA and YNFKEQ. Trimming removed 5 bases from V and 3 bases from J; junction bases left unmatched: 9. CDR3: CASSYTSGPGYEQYF. CDR3 coding DNA: TGTGCCAGCAGCTACACTAGCGGTCCGGGCTACGAGCAGTACTTC.

This clonotype came up many times. The gene calls are TRBV7-9 and TRBJ2-3; no definite D call. Trimming took off 1 base at V and 6 bases at J, with 11 bases between the two ends. Germline V gene data show CDR1 as SEHNR and CDR2 as FQNEAQ (reference sequence). The CDR3 runs to 14 residues. The CDR3 loop reads CASSLVFGLDTQYF. The DNA for the CDR3 is TGTGCCAGCAGCTTAGTTTTCGGCCTGGATACGCAGTATTTT.

This clonotype has just a few counts. The chain has TRBV4-3 and TRBJ2-2; 11 bases are shared with TRBD1. The trim removed 1 base at V and 1 base at J, leaving 11 bases unmatched. Germline values: CDR1 LGHNA, CDR2 YSLEER. CDR3 size: 20 residues. DNA for the CDR3: TGCGCCAGCAGCCAAGTCCGGACAGGGGGCATCTGGTTGAACACCGGGGAGCTGTTTTTT. Translation gives CASSQVRTGGIWLNTGELFF.